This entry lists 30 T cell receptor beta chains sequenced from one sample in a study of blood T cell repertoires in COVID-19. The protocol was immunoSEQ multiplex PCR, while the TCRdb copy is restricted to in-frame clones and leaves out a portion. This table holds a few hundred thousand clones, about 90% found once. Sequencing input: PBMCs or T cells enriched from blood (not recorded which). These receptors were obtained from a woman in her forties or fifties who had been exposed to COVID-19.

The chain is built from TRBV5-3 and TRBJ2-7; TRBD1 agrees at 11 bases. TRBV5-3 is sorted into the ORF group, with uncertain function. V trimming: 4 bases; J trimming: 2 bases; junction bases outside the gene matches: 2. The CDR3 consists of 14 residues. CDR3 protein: CARSPGQGAYEQYF. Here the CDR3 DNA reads TGTGCCAGAAGCCCGGGACAGGGGGCCTACGAGCAGTACTTC.

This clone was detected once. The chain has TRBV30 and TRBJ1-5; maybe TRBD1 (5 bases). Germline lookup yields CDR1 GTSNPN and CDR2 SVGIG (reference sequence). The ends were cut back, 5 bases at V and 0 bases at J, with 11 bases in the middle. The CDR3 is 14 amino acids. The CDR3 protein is CAWGQGHSNQPQHF. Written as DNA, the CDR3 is TGTGCCTGGGGGCAGGGTCATAGCAATCAGCCCCAGCATTTT.

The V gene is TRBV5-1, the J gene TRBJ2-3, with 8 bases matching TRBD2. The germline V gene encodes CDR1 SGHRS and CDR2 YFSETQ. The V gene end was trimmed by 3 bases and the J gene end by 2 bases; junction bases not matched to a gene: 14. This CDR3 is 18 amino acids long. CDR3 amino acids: CASSSLGGSGAITDTQYF. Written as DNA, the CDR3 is TGCGCCAGCAGCTCTCTAGGGGGTAGCGGGGCTATCACAGATACGCAGTATTTT.

For the CDR3, the DNA is TGTGCCAGTAGTATAAGCGCGGGACAGGGGAATATTATTAGCAATCAGCCCCAGCATTTT. Translated: CASSISAGQGNIISNQPQHF. The rearrangement uses TRBV19 and TRBJ1-5, with 10 bases fitting TRBD1. The length of the CDR3 is 20 residues. The V and J ends lost 2 bases and 0 bases, in that order; junction bases with no gene match: 13. CDR1 is LNHDA, CDR2 SQIVND, per germline (reference sequence). The variable domain in full, completed from reference TRBV19 and TRBJ1-5, reads DGGITQSPKYLFRKEGQNVTLSCEQNLNHDAMYWYRQDPGQGLRLIYYSQIVNDFQKGDIAEGYSVSREKKESFPLTVTSAQKNPTAFYLCASSISAGQGNIISNQPQHFGDGTRLSIL.

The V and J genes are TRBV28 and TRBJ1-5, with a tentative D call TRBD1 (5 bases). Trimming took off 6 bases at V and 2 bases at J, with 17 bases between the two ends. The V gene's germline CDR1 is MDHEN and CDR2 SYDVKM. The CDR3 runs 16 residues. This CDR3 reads CASRASGGAGNQPQHF. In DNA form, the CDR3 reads TGTGCCAGCAGGGCGTCGGGTGGGGCGGGCAATCAGCCCCAGCATTTT.

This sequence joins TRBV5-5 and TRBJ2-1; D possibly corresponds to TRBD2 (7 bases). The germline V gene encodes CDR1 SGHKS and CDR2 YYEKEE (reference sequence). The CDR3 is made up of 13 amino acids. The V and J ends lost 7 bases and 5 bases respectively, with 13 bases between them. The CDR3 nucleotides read TGTGCCAGCGGGGGGGCCTTGAACAATGAGCAGTTCTTC. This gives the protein CASGGALNNEQFF.

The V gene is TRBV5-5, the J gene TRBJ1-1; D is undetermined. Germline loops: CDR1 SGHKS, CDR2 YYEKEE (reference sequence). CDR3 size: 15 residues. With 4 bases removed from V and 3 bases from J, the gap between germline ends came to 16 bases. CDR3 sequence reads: CASSRPGRPDTEAFF. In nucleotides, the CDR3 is TGTGCCAGCAGCCGCCCTGGGCGACCGGACACTGAAGCTTTCTTT.

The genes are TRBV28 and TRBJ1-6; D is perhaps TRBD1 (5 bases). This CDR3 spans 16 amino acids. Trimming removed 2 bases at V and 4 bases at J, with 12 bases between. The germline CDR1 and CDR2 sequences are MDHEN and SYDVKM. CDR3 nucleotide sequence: TGTGCCAGCAGTTTAGGTGGGGCGCGTTATAATTCACCCCTCCACTTT. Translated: CASSLGGARYNSPLHF.

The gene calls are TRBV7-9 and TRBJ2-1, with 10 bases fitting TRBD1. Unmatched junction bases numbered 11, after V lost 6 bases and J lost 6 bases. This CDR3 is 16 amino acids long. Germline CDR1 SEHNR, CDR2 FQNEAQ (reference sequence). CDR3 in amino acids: CASSQGTGTGANEQFF. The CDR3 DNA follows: TGTGCCAGCAGTCAGGGGACCGGGACAGGGGCCAATGAGCAGTTCTTC.

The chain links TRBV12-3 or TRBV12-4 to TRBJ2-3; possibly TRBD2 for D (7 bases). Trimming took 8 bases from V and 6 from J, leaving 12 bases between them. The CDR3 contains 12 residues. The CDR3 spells CASGGGYDTQYF. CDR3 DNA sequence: TGTGCCAGCGGCGGGGGCTACGATACGCAGTATTTT.

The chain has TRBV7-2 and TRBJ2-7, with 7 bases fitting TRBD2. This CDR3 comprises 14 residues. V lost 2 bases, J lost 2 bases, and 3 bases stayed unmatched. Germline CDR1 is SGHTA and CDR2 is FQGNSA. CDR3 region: CASSLMRGTYEQYF. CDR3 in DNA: TGTGCCAGCAGCTTAATGCGGGGGACCTACGAGCAGTACTTC.

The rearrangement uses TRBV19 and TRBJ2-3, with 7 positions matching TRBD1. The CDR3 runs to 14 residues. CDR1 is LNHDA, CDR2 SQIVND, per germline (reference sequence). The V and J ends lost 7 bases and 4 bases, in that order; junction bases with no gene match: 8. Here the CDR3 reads CASMVRGIADTQYF. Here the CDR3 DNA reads TGTGCCAGTATGGTCAGGGGGATCGCAGATACGCAGTATTTT.

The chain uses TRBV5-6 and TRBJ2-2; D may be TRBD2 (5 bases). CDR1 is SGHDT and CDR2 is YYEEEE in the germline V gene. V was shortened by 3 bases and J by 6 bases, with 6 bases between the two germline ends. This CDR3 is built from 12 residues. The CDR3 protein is CASSSGAGELFF. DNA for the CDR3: TGTGCCAGCAGCTCCGGGGCCGGGGAGCTGTTTTTT.

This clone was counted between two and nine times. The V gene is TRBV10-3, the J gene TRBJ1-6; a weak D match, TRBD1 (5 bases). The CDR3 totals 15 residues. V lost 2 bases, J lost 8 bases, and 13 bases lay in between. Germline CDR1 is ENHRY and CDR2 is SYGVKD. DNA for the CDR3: TGTGCCATCAGTGAGACGGGACTCGGAGATTCACCCCTCCACTTT. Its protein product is CAISETGLGDSPLHF.

CDR3 DNA sequence: TGTGCCAGCAGTCCCTACACGGGACAGGGGAGCAATCAGCCCCAGCATTTT. It is translated as CASSPYTGQGSNQPQHF. V gene TRBV28 combines with J gene TRBJ1-5, with 10 bases lining up with TRBD1. Germline V lookup: CDR1 MDHEN, CDR2 SYDVKM. This CDR3 spans 17 amino acids. V lost 5 bases, J lost 1 base, and 8 bases stayed unmatched. The variable domain in full, completed from reference TRBV28 and TRBJ1-5, reads DVKVTQSSRYLVKRTGEKVFLECVQDMDHENMFWYRQDPGLGLRLIYFSYDVKMKEKGDIPEGYSVSREKKERFSLILESASTNQTSMYLCASSPYTGQGSNQPQHFGDGTRLSIL.

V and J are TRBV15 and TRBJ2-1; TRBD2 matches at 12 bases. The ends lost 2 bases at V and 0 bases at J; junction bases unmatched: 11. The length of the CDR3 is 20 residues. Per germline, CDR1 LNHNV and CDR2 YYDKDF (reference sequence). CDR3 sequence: CATSRKRALAGGSSYNEQFF. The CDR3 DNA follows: TGTGCCACCAGCAGAAAAAGGGCCCTAGCGGGGGGGAGCTCCTACAATGAGCAGTTCTTC.

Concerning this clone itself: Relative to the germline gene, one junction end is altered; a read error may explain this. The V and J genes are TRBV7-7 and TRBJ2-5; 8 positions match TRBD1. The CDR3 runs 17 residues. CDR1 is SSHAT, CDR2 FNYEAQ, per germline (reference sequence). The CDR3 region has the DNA TGTGCTAGCAGCTACGTGACCGGGACAGGACTGCAAGAGACCCAGTACTTC. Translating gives CASSYVTGTGLQETQYF.

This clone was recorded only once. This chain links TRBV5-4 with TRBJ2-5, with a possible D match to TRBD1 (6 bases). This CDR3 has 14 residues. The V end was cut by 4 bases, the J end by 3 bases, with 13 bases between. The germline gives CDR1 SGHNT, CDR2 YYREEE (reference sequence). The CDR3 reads CASSTLSGEETQYF. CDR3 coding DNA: TGTGCCAGCAGCACATTATCAGGGGAAGAGACCCAGTACTTC.

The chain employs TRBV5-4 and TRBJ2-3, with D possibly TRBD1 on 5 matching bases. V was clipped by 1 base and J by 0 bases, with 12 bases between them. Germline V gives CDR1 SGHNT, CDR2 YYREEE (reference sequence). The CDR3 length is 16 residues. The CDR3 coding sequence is TGTGCCAGCAGCTTGTGGGGCCCTACTAGCACAGATACGCAGTATTTT. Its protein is CASSLWGPTSTDTQYF.

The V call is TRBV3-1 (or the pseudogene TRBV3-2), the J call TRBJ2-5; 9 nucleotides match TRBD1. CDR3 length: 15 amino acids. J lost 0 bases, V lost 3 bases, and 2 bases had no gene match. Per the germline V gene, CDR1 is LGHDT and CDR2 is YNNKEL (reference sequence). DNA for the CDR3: TGTGCCAGCAGCCATCGGGACAGGGACCAAGAGACCCAGTACTTC. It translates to CASSHRDRDQETQYF.

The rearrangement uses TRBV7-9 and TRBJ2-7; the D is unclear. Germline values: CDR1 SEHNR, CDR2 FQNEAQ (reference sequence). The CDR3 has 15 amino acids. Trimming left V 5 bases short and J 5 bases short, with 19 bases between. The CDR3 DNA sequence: TGTGCCAGCAGCCCCAACCGGGTCACTCGCGACGAGCAGTACTTC. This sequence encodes CASSPNRVTRDEQYF.

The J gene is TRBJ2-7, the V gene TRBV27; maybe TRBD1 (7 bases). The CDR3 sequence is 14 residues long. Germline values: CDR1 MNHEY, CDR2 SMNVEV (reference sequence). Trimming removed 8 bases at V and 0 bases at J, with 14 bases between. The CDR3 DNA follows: TGTGCCAGCGGAGGGGGCAGGATCTCCTACGAGCAGTACTTC. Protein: CASGGGRISYEQYF.

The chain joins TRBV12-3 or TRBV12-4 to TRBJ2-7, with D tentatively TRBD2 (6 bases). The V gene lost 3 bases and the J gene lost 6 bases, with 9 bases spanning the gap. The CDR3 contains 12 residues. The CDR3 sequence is CASSFGGTEQYF. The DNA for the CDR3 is TGTGCCAGCAGTTTTGGAGGGACCGAGCAGTACTTC.

CDR3 in amino acids: CSVGQGQANYGYTF. The CDR3, as DNA: TGCAGCGTTGGGCAGGGCCAAGCTAACTATGGCTACACCTTC. The chain has TRBV29-1 and TRBJ1-2, with D perhaps TRBD1 (5 bases). Germline values: CDR1 SQVTM, CDR2 ANQGSEA. The CDR3 contains 14 residues. Trimming shortened V by 4 bases and J by 0 bases, and 12 bases separated the two germline ends.

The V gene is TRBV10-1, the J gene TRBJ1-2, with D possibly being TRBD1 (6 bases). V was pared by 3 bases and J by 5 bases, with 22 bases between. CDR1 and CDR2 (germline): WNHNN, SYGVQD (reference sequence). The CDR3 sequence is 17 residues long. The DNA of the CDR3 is TGCGCCAGCAGTGACCCACAGGACAGCCTCACCCCGTATGGCTACACCTTC. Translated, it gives CASSDPQDSLTPYGYTF.

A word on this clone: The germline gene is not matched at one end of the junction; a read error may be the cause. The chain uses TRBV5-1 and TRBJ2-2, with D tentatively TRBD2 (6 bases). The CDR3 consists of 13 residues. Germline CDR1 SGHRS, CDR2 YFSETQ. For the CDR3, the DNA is TGCGCCAGCAGTTTGGAGGGGATCCGGGAGCTGTTTTTT. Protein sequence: CASSLEGIRELFF.

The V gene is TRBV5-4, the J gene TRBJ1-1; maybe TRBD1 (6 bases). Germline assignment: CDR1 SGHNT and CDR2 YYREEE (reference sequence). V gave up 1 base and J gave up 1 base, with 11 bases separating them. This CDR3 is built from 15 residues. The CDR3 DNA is TGTGCCAGCAGCTTGTCAGGGGCGTCGAACACTGAAGCTTTCTTT. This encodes CASSLSGASNTEAFF.

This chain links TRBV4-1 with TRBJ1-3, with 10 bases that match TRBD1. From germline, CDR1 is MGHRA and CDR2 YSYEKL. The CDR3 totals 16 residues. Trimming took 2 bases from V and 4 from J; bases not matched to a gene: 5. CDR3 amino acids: CASSQRTGGLGNTIYF. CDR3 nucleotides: TGCGCCAGCAGCCAAAGGACAGGGGGACTAGGAAACACCATATATTTT.

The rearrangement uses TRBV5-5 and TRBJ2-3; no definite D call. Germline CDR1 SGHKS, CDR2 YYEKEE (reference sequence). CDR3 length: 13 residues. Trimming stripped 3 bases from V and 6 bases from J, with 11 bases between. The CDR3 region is CASSSAALDTQYF. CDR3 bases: TGTGCCAGCAGCTCGGCGGCCTTGGATACGCAGTATTTT.

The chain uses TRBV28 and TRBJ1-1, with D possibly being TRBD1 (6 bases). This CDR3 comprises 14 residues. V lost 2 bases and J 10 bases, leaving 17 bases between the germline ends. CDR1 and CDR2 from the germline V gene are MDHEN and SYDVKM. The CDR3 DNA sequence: TGTGCCAGCAGTTTACCGGGGGGCGCGGGAGTAGCTTTCTTT. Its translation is CASSLPGGAGVAFF.